Reported below is one T cell receptor beta chain. CDR1 SGHTA and CDR2 FQGNSA come from the germline V gene. Trimming removed 1 base from V and 1 base from J, with 8 bases in between. This CDR3 is 15 amino acids long. Authors' data handling: Amplifying reference gene primers gave estimates of nucleated cell counts. TCRdb keeps only in-frame clones here, not all; method: immunoSEQ multiplex PCR. V, J and clone size are taken as reported in that table, and D and trimming were inferred from the DNA itself. This sample has about 220,000 clones, with around 81% found just once. The sample is drawn from a study of blood T cell repertoires in COVID-19. Study summary: The cDNA or gDNA used as material had been derived from T cells, B-cell-depleted T cells, or PBMCs.

V usage is TRBV7-2 and J usage is TRBJ2-1; D gene ambiguous. The clonotype comes from a woman aged 70-85 years with acute or convalescent COVID-19. The sequenced material came from peripheral blood. The CDR3 nucleotides read TGTGCCAGCAGCTTAGGGGCCTCATCCTACAATGAGCAGTTCTTC. This gives the protein CASSLGASSYNEQFF.